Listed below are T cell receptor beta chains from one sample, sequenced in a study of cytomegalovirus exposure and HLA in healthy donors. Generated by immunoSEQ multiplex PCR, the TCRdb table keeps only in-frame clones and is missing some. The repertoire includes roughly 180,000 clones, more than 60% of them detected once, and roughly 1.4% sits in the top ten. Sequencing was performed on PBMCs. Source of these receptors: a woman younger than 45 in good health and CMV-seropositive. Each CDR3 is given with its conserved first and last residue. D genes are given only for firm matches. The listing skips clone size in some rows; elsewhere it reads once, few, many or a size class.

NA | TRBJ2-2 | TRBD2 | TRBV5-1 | TGCGCCAGCAGCTTCGGACTAGCGGGAGCCGGGGAGCTGTTTTTT | CASSFGLAGAGELFF
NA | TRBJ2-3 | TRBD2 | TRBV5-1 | TGCGCCAGCAGCTTGGGTAGCGGGATTAGCACAGATACGCAGTATTTT | CASSLGSGISTDTQYF
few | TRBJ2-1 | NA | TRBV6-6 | TGTGCCAGCAGCCAGACTCGGGGCAATGAGCAGTTCTTC | CASSQTRGNEQFF
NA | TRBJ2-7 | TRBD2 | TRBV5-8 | TGTGCCAGCAGGGACGGGAGGGCCTACGAGCAGTACTTC | CASRDGRAYEQYF
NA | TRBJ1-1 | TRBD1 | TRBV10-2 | TGCGCCAGCAGTGAAGGACAGGCGTACACTGAAGCTTTCTTT | CASSEGQAYTEAFF
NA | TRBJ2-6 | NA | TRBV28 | TGTGCCAGCAGCATTATGAGGGGGACCATCTCCTCTGGGGCCAACGTCCTGACTTTC | CASSIMRGTISSGANVLTF
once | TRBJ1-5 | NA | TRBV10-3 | TGTGCCATCAGTGAGCCGGGTCAGCCCCAGCATTTT | CAISEPGQPQHF
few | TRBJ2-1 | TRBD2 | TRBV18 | TGTGCCAGCTCACCTCCCAGCGGGAGGGCCGGATATGAGCAGTTCTTC | CASSPPSGRAGYEQFF
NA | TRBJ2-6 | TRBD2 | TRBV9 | TGTGCCAGCAGCGTAAGGCTAGCGGGCCTCCCTGGGGCCAACGTCCTGACTTTC | CASSVRLAGLPGANVLTF
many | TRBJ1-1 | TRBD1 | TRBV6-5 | TGTGCCAGCCGGACAGGGGAGAACACTGAAGCTTTCTTT | CASRTGENTEAFF
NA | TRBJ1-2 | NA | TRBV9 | TGTGCCAGCAGCGTACGGGGGGCGGGGCTGACCGCCGGGTATGGCTACACCTTC | CASSVRGAGLTAGYGYTF
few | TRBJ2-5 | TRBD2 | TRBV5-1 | TGCGCCAGCAGCTTGGCTAGCGGGAGGGAAGGGACCCAGTACTTC | CASSLASGREGTQYF
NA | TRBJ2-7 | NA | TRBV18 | TGTGCCAGCTCCCAAGGGGGAGGGGCGACCTACGAGCAGTACTTC | CASSQGGGATYEQYF
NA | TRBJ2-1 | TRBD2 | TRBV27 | TGTGCCAGCAGTTTCCGGGGGCGGGAGGGCCATGAGCAGTTCTTC | CASSFRGREGHEQFF
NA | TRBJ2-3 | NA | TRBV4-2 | TGTGCCAGCAGCCAAGCGGAGGAAACGGGGCAGTATTTT | CASSQAEETGQYF
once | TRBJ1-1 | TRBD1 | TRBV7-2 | TGTGCCAGCAGCGGCAGGGGGGCTGAAGCTTTCTTT | CASSGRGAEAFF
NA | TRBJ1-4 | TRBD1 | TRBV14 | TGTGCCAGCAGCCCCAACAACAGGGGGAAACTGTTTTTT | CASSPNNRGKLFF
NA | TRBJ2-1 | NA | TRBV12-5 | TGTGCTAGTGGTTCCTCCCTGGGGCGGACCTCCTACAATGAGCAGTTCTTC | CASGSSLGRTSYNEQFF
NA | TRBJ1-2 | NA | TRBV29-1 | TGCAGCGTCGGGAGTTCCGGTCGATACACCTTC | CSVGSSGRYTF
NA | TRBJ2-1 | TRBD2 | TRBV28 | TGTGCCAGCAGGGTACCCGGGACTAGCGCTCATGAGCAGTTCTTC | CASRVPGTSAHEQFF